The T cell receptor (beta chain) under discussion was sequenced for a study of cytomegalovirus exposure and HLA in healthy donors. Primers included in the PCR were 60 Vbeta and 13 Jbeta primers. TCRdb's copy holds only in-frame clones and misses some; the assay was immunoSEQ multiplex PCR. The sample table sets out over 100,000 clones. Details on this clone: The antigen remains unidentified.

General study results and limits: Altogether, about 160 TCR beta chains were recorded as cytomegalovirus-associated.

Unmatched junction bases numbered 1, after V lost 0 bases and J lost 2 bases. Germline V gene sequence: CDR1 MNHEY, CDR2 SVGAGI. The CDR3 loop spans 15 amino acids. The receptor's source is a man aged 30 to 39 in good health and CMV-seronegative. Sequencing used PBMCs. The chain is built from TRBV6-5 and TRBJ2-7; 10 bases match TRBD2. The chain's CDR3 is CASSYSTSGAYEQYF. For the CDR3, the DNA is TGTGCCAGCAGTTACTCAACTAGCGGGGCCTACGAGCAGTACTTC.